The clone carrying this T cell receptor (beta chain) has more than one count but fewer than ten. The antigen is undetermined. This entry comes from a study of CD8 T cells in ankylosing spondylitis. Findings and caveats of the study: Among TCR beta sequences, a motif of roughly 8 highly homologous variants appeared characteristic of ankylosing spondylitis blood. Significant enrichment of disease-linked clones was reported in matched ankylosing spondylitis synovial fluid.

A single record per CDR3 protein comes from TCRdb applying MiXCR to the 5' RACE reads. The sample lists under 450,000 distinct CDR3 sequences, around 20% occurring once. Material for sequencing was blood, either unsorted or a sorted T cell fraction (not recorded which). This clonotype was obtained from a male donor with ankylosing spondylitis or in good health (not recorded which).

The CDR3 spells CASSYDRPSTDTQYF. The CDR3 region has the DNA TGCGCCAGCAGCTATGACAGACCGAGCACAGATACGCAGTATTTT. The chain joins TRBV4-1 to TRBJ2-3, with D possibly matching TRBD1 (5 bases). This CDR3 has 15 residues. Trimming cost V 5 bases and J 0 bases, with 12 bases left between them. Looked up from germline, CDR1 is MGHRA and CDR2 is YSYEKL.